The 14 T cell receptor beta chains presented below share a single source sample, sequenced in a study of shared clonotypes between healthy human individuals. Terminally differentiated effector memory CD45RA+ cells were left out of the naive CD8 fraction, which was CD45RO-negative and positively selected for CCR7. Method: immunoSEQ multiplex PCR; TCRdb's copy keeps in-frame clones and lacks some. The repertoire includes roughly 770,000 clones, roughly 96% of them detected once, and less than 0.3% sits in the top ten. Sequencing was done on a sample of naive CD8+ T cells sorted from blood. Receptors originate from a man between 25 and 39 years old in good health.

The chain uses TRBV27 and TRBJ2-7, with 7 bases fitting TRBD1. Germline V gives CDR1 MNHEY, CDR2 SMNVEV (reference sequence). V was clipped by 2 bases and J by 2 bases; unmatched bases: 3. The CDR3 is 14 amino acids. For the CDR3, the DNA is TGTGCCAGCAGTTTAGGGGACAGCCCCTACGAGCAGTACTTC. Translated: CASSLGDSPYEQYF.

For this clone: Other nucleotide sequences from this sample produce the same CDR3. The chain has TRBV7-9 and TRBJ1-1; no clear D gene. V gave up 5 bases and J gave up 0 bases, with 10 bases separating them. Germline CDR1 is SEHNR and CDR2 is FQNEAQ (reference sequence). CDR3 length equals 14 residues. CDR3 bases: TGTGCCAGCAGCCCCGGCGGACTGAACACTGAAGCTTTCTTT. Protein product: CASSPGGLNTEAFF.

V gene TRBV28 combines with J gene TRBJ2-3; 8 bases map to TRBD2. V dropped 3 bases and J dropped 3; count of bases not matched to a gene: 8. This CDR3 has 16 residues. Germline values: CDR1 MDHEN, CDR2 SYDVKM. The CDR3 sequence: CASSFFLAGTTDTQYF. Here the CDR3 DNA reads TGTGCCAGCAGTTTCTTCCTAGCGGGTACAACAGATACGCAGTATTTT.

The genes are TRBV28 and TRBJ2-1, with TRBD2 matching 7 bases. With V trimmed by 4 bases and J by 8 bases, 11 bases remained unmatched. Germline V gene lookup returns CDR1 MDHEN and CDR2 SYDVKM. The CDR3 contains 15 residues. The CDR3 nucleotides are TGTGCCAGCAGTTCCTACTGGCGGGAGACCGATGAGCAGTTCTTC. Amino acid sequence: CASSSYWRETDEQFF.

The rearrangement links TRBV4-1 to TRBJ2-7, with TRBD1 matching 7 bases. Trimming took 3 bases from V and 7 from J; bases not matched to a gene: 12. This CDR3 has 15 residues. CDR1 MGHRA and CDR2 YSYEKL come from the germline V gene. The CDR3 protein is CASSQGQSITREQYF. The CDR3 bases are TGCGCCAGCAGCCAGGGACAGTCGATTACGCGGGAGCAGTACTTC.

The chain employs TRBV9 and TRBJ1-1; no firm D call. Germline CDR1 and CDR2: SGDLS and YYNGEE. The CDR3 consists of 14 residues. V lost 1 base, J lost 1 base, and 8 bases lay in between. The CDR3 loop reads CASSVSYGNTEAFF. DNA of the CDR3: TGTGCCAGCAGCGTATCTTATGGGAACACTGAAGCTTTCTTT.

This clone was detected a few times. Other DNA sequences from this sample encode an identical CDR3 as well. The chain employs TRBV28 and TRBJ2-4, with D possibly being TRBD2 (5 bases). Germline-derived CDR1 and CDR2 are MDHEN and SYDVKM. The CDR3 is made up of 15 amino acids. V gave up 3 bases and J gave up 0 bases, with 9 bases separating them. The chain's CDR3 is CASSFLAGAKNIQYF. Written as DNA, the CDR3 is TGTGCCAGCAGTTTCCTAGCCGGAGCCAAAAACATTCAGTACTTC.

The V and J genes are TRBV7-2 and TRBJ2-3; D uncertain. V gave up 2 bases and J gave up 1 base, with 16 bases separating them. The CDR3 runs 17 residues. The germline gives CDR1 SGHTA, CDR2 FQGNSA. The CDR3, as DNA: TGTGCCAGCAGCTTACTCCGGATAACGGTCGGCACAGATACGCAGTATTTT. Translation: CASSLLRITVGTDTQYF.

The chain employs TRBV10-3 and TRBJ1-1; D perhaps matches TRBD1 (5 bases). The CDR3 extends over 13 amino acids. V was clipped by 0 bases and J by 8 bases, with 10 bases between them. The germline gives CDR1 ENHRY, CDR2 SYGVKD. CDR3 residues: CAISESSREEAFF. CDR3 nucleotides: TGTGCCATCAGTGAGTCGAGCAGGGAAGAAGCTTTCTTT.

This chain joins TRBV18 and TRBJ2-7; 11 bases align to TRBD1. Looked up from germline, CDR1 is KGHSH and CDR2 is LQKENI. V was pared by 5 bases and J by 2 bases, with 8 bases of the junction left unmatched. This CDR3 spans 16 amino acids. The CDR3 reads CASSTTSGQGAYEQYF. In DNA, the CDR3 is TGTGCCAGCTCAACCACATCGGGACAGGGGGCCTACGAGCAGTACTTC.

This chain connects TRBV5-3 to TRBJ2-7; D uncertain. TRBV5-3 is classed as an ORF, of uncertain function. The CDR3 loop spans 15 amino acids. V was shortened by 4 bases and J by 2 bases, with 16 bases between the two germline ends. CDR3 region: CARSHRATSTYEQYF. The CDR3 DNA reads TGTGCCAGAAGCCATCGAGCGACTTCGACCTACGAGCAGTACTTC.

This chain links TRBV9 with TRBJ2-3; 10 nucleotides line up with TRBD2. V lost 3 bases, J lost 0 bases, and 4 bases stayed unmatched. The germline V gene has CDR1 SGDLS and CDR2 YYNGEE. CDR3 length: 16 amino acids. The CDR3 sequence is CASSAGLAESTDTQYF. The CDR3 DNA follows: TGTGCCAGCAGCGCAGGACTAGCGGAGAGCACAGATACGCAGTATTTT.

J is TRBJ2-1 and V is TRBV7-2; 7 bases are a match to TRBD1. CDR3 length: 15 amino acids. Germline V gene data show CDR1 as SGHTA and CDR2 as FQGNSA. Unmatched junction bases numbered 6, after V lost 2 bases and J lost 5 bases. The CDR3 nucleotides are TGTGCCAGCAGCTTACCACTCGGGACAGACAATGAGCAGTTCTTC. Translating gives CASSLPLGTDNEQFF.

V is TRBV10-2 and J is TRBJ2-4; 10 bases fit TRBD2. The CDR3 is 15 amino acids. From germline, CDR1 is WSHSY and CDR2 SAAADI. V gave up 6 bases and J gave up 6 bases; unmatched junction bases: 8. The CDR3 region is CASRQGTSVLNIQYF. In DNA, the CDR3 is TGCGCCAGCAGACAAGGGACTAGCGTTTTAAACATTCAGTACTTC.